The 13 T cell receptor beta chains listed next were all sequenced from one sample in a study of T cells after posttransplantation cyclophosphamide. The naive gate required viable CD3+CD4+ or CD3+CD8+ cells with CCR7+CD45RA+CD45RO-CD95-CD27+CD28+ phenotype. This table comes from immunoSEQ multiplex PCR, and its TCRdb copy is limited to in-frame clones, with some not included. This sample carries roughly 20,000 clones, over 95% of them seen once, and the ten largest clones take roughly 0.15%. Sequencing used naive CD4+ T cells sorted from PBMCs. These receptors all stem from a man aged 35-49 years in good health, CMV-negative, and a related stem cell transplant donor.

The CDR3: CASSQEERGPYNEQFF. The CDR3 region has the DNA TGCGCCAGCAGCCAAGAAGAGCGGGGGCCCTACAATGAGCAGTTCTTC. The chain uses TRBV4-3 and TRBJ2-1, with TRBD2 matching over 8 bases. The germline gives CDR1 LGHNA, CDR2 YSLEER. The CDR3 runs to 16 residues. Losses at the gene ends were 0 bases for V and 2 bases for J; bases not matched to a gene: 3.

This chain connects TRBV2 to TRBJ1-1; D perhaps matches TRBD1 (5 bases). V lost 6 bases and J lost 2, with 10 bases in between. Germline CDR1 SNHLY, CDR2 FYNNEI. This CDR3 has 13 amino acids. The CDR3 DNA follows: TGTGCCAGCAGACGGACACCTAACACTGAAGCTTTCTTT. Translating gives CASRRTPNTEAFF.

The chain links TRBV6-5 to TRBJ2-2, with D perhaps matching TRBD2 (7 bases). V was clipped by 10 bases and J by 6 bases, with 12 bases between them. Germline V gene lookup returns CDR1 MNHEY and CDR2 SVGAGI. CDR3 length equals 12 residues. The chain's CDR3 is CAIGRGAGELFF. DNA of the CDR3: TGTGCCATAGGGAGGGGGGCCGGGGAGCTGTTTTTT.

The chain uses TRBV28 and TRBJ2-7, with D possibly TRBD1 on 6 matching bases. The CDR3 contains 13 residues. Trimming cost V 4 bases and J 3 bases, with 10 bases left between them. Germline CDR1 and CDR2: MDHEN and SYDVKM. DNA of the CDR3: TGTGCCAGCAGTTCCTCACAGGGCTACGAGCAGTACTTC. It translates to CASSSSQGYEQYF.

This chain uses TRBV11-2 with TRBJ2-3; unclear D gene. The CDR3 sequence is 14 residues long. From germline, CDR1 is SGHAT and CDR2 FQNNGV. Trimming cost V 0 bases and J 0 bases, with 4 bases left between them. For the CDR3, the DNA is TGTGCCAGCAGCTTAGATGCGAGCACAGATACGCAGTATTTT. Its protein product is CASSLDASTDTQYF.

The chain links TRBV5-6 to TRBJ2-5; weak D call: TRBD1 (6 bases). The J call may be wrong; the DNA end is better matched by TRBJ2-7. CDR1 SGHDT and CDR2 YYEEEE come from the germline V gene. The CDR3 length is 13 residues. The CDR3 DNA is TGTGCCAGCAGCTTCACAGGGACCTACGAGCAGTACTTC. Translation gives CASSFTGTYEQYF.

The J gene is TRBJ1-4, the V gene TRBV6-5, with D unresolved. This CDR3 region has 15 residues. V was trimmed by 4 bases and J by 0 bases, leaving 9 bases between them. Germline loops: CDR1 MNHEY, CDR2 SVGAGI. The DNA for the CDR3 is TGTGCCAGCAGTTCTGGACTTGCAACTAATGAAAAACTGTTTTTT. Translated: CASSSGLATNEKLFF.

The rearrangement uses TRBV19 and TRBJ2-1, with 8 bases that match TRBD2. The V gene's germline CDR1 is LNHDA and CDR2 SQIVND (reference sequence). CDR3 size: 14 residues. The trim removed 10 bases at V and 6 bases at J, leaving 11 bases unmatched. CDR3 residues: CATGNSGTLNEQFF. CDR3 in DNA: TGTGCCACTGGGAATAGCGGGACCCTCAATGAGCAGTTCTTC.

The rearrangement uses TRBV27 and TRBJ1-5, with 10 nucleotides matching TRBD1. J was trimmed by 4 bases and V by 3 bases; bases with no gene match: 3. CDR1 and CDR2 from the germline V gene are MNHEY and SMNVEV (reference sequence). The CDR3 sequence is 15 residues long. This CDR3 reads CASSFGTGANQPQHF. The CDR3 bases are TGTGCCAGCAGTTTTGGGACAGGGGCAAATCAGCCCCAGCATTTT.

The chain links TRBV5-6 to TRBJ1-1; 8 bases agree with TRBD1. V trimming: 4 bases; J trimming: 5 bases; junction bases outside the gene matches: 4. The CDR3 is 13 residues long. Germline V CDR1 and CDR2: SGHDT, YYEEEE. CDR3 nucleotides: TGTGCCAGCAGCCTCGACAGGGGTACTGAAGCTTTCTTT. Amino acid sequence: CASSLDRGTEAFF. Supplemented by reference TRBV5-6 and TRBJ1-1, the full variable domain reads DAGVTQSPTHLIKTRGQQVTLRCSPKSGHDTVSWYQQALGQGPQFIFQYYEEEERQRGNFPDRFSGHQFPNYSSELNVNALLLGDSALYLCASSLDRGTEAFFGQGTRLTVV.

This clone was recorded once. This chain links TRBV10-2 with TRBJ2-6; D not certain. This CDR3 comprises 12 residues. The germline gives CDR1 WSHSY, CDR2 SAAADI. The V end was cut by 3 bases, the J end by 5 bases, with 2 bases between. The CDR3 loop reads CASSDWANVLTF. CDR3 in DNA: TGCGCCAGCAGTGACTGGGCCAACGTCCTGACTTTC.

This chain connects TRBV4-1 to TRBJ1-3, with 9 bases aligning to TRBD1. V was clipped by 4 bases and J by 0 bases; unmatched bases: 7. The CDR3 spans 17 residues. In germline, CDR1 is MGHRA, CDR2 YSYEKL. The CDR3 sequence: CASSPFGTGNSGNTIYF. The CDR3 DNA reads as TGCGCCAGCAGCCCGTTCGGGACAGGGAACTCTGGAAACACCATATATTTT.

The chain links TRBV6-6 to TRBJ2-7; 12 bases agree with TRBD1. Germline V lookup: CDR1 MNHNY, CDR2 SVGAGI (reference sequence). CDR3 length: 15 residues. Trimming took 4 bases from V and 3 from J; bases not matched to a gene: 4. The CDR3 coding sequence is TGTGCCAGCAGTTCTCGGGACAGGGGGCTCTACGAGCAGTACTTC. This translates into CASSSRDRGLYEQYF.